Following are 20 T cell receptor beta chains from one sample sequenced in a study of control samples from healthy donors and cancer patients (dated by TCRdb to 2018 to 2021). Receptor libraries were prepared by the immunoSEQ multiplex PCR assay. The table comes from immuneACCESS by way of TCRdb, which keeps in-frame sequences with V and J called. Part of the clones is missing from these tables; in studies checked, under half for an unresolved V gene and the rest for unknown reasons. The sample table holds approximately 37,000 clones, of which 92% were seen once. The top ten clonotypes cover around 4% of the sample. The sample was blood. Receptors were obtained from a woman in her forties or fifties in good health.

The chain carries TRBV5-1 and TRBJ2-5, with TRBD2 identical over 15 bases. The J segment lost 4 bases and the V segment lost 3 bases, leaving 13 bases of the junction unmatched. Germline V gene sequence: CDR1 SGHRS, CDR2 YFSETQ. The CDR3 has 19 residues. The CDR3 here is CASSSHRTSGGAVRETQYF. As DNA, the CDR3 is TGCGCCAGCAGCTCCCACCGGACTAGCGGGGGGGCCGTCCGAGAGACCCAGTACTTC.

This rearrangement joins TRBV19 to TRBJ1-2, with D uncertain. Germline V lookup: CDR1 LNHDA, CDR2 SQIVND (reference sequence). CDR3 length: 14 residues. V lost 7 bases to trimming and J lost 4 bases, with 16 bases between them. The CDR3 is CASKHAGNFYGYTF. CDR3 coding DNA: TGTGCCAGTAAGCACGCGGGGAACTTCTATGGCTACACCTTC.

This clone was counted between two and nine times. This chain joins TRBV2 and TRBJ2-5, with D uncertain. The CDR3 consists of 14 residues. V lost 7 bases to trimming and J lost 4 bases, with 16 bases between them. CDR1 SNHLY and CDR2 FYNNEI come from the germline V gene. CDR3 region: CASKVGLGVETQYF. CDR3 DNA sequence: TGTGCCAGCAAGGTGGGCTTGGGCGTAGAGACCCAGTACTTC.

V gene TRBV7-9 combines with J gene TRBJ2-7; D uncertain. CDR1 SEHNR and CDR2 FQNEAQ come from the germline V gene (reference sequence). The CDR3 sequence is 12 residues long. V was shortened by 4 bases and J by 3 bases, with 7 bases between the two germline ends. The CDR3 region is CASSSGNYEQYF. DNA for the CDR3: TGTGCCAGCAGCTCTGGGAACTACGAGCAGTACTTC.

The chain recombines TRBV7-8 with TRBJ2-2, with 8 bases fitting TRBD2. J gave up 6 bases and V 8 bases, and 11 bases lay outside the gene matches. Germline V gene sequence: CDR1 SGHVS, CDR2 FQNEAQ. The CDR3 is 15 amino acids. In DNA, the CDR3 is TGTGCCAGCCAAACGCGGGGGGCCCGGCCCGGGGAGCTGTTTTTT. It translates to CASQTRGARPGELFF.

Concerning this clone: A junction boundary mismatches the germline segment, possibly from a read error. The chain couples TRBV10-3 to TRBJ1-1, with 8 bases identical to TRBD1. This CDR3 region has 14 residues. Germline V gives CDR1 ENHRY, CDR2 SYGVKD. Here the CDR3 DNA reads TGTGCCATCAGTGACAGGGGGCGAGAAACTGAAGCTCTCTTT. Translation gives CAISDRGRETEALF.

The J gene is TRBJ2-5, the V gene TRBV6-5, with TRBD2 identical over 7 bases. The CDR3 sequence is 13 residues long. With V trimmed by 7 bases and J by 1 base, 3 bases remained unmatched. Germline V gene data show CDR1 as MNHEY and CDR2 as SVGAGI. The CDR3 protein is CASKTSAQETQYF. Here the CDR3 DNA reads TGTGCCAGCAAAACTAGCGCCCAAGAGACCCAGTACTTC.

This clone was counted a single time. This chain uses TRBV12-3 or TRBV12-4 with TRBJ2-5; 7 nucleotides agree with TRBD2. This CDR3 contains 11 residues. Germline trimming cut 9 bases from V and 10 bases from J; bases unmatched to any gene: 8. The CDR3 region is CASREERSQYF. The CDR3 nucleotides read TGTGCCAGTCGGGAGGAGAGGAGCCAGTACTTC.

As concerns this clone: One end of the junction does not line up with germline, which may come from a read error. V and J are TRBV11-3 and TRBJ1-5, with D tentatively TRBD1 (5 bases). The CDR3 is 15 residues long. CDR1 is SGHNT and CDR2 is YENEEA in the germline V gene. Here the CDR3 reads CAGSLLGHFNQPQHF. The CDR3 DNA follows: TGTGCCGGCAGCTTACTAGGACACTTCAATCAGCCCCAGCATTTT.

This chain's CDR3 is CASSFGGNVGNQPQHF. The CDR3 DNA reads as TGTGCCAGCAGCTTTGGGGGGAATGTGGGCAATCAGCCCCAGCATTTT. The chain combines TRBV5-5 with TRBJ1-5; a weak D match, TRBD1 (5 bases). This CDR3 spans 16 amino acids. Germline CDR1 is SGHKS and CDR2 is YYEKEE (reference sequence). Trimming left V 2 bases short and J 2 bases short, with 14 bases between.

The rearrangement links TRBV5-4 to TRBJ1-1; D possibly corresponds to TRBD1 (6 bases). V lost 4 bases and J lost 4, with 23 bases in between. The CDR3 totals 17 residues. CDR1 is SGHNT, CDR2 YYREEE, per germline (reference sequence). DNA of the CDR3: TGTGCCAGCAGCCCGGGAAAGAGGGGGACGCGGGCCACTGAAGCTTTCTTT. Translated: CASSPGKRGTRATEAFF.

In its sample, this clone was seen a few times. The chain couples TRBV28 to TRBJ1-4; 10 nucleotides match TRBD1. With 6 bases clipped from V and 8 bases from J, the junction kept 6 bases outside the gene matches. CDR1 and CDR2 from the germline V gene are MDHEN and SYDVKM. The CDR3 totals 14 residues. The CDR3 DNA reads as TGTGCCAGCAGGGCCGGGACAGGGGTCGAAAAACTGTTTTTT. It codes for CASRAGTGVEKLFF.

This chain links TRBV6-5 with TRBJ2-2; unclear D gene. V was trimmed by 3 bases and J by 1 base, leaving 6 bases between them. Germline lookup yields CDR1 MNHEY and CDR2 SVGAGI. The CDR3 has 14 amino acids. The CDR3 spells CASSYGLNTGELFF. CDR3 bases: TGTGCCAGCAGTTATGGGCTGAACACCGGGGAGCTGTTTTTT.

This clone occurred once. The V gene is TRBV29-1, the J gene TRBJ1-2, with D tentatively TRBD1 (5 bases). V shed 6 bases and J shed 12 bases, with 11 bases lying between them. This CDR3 region has 9 residues. Germline V gene lookup returns CDR1 SQVTM and CDR2 ANQGSEA. The chain's CDR3 is CSVAPGHTF. As DNA, the CDR3 is TGCAGCGTAGCTCCGGGACACACCTTC.

This clone appeared once. The chain couples TRBV12-3 or TRBV12-4 to TRBJ1-1; 12 bases fit TRBD1. J was trimmed by 6 bases and V by 6 bases; bases with no gene match: 2. The CDR3 runs to 13 residues. CDR3: CASRGQGAAEAFF. Here the CDR3 DNA reads TGTGCCAGCAGGGGACAGGGGGCTGCTGAAGCTTTCTTT.

The chain recombines TRBV7-9 with TRBJ1-6; possibly TRBD1 for D (5 bases). This CDR3 is 14 amino acids long. Trimming took 5 bases from V and 4 from J, leaving 9 bases between them. In germline, CDR1 is SEHNR, CDR2 FQNEAQ (reference sequence). The CDR3 region has the DNA TGTGCCAGCAGCGGGACCGATTATAATTCACCCCTCCACTTT. This encodes CASSGTDYNSPLHF.

The chain uses TRBV20-1 and TRBJ2-5; D is uncertain. The CDR3 spans 14 residues. Trimming stripped 3 bases from V and 2 bases from J, with 13 bases between. The germline V gene encodes CDR1 DFQATT and CDR2 SNEGSKA (reference sequence). The CDR3 DNA follows: TGCAGTGCTAGTCGTCTGCAGGATCAAGAGACCCAGTACTTC. This gives the protein CSASRLQDQETQYF.

The chain links TRBV6-6 to TRBJ1-1, with D maybe TRBD1 (5 bases). The ends were cut back, 4 bases at V and 1 base at J, with 16 bases in the middle. Germline CDR1 and CDR2: MNHNY and SVGAGI (reference sequence). The CDR3 is made up of 16 amino acids. In DNA form, the CDR3 reads TGTGCCAGCAGTTGGGACTTCCTTCTGGGGAACACTGAAGCTTTCTTT. Its translation is CASSWDFLLGNTEAFF.

The chain links TRBV7-7 to TRBJ2-5; 11 positions match TRBD1. V lost 3 bases, J lost 4 bases, and 4 bases stayed unmatched. The V gene's germline CDR1 is SSHAT and CDR2 FNYEAQ (reference sequence). The CDR3 has 15 residues. The CDR3 region has the DNA TGTGCCAGCAGCTTGCGGACAGGGGGCAGAGAGACCCAGTACTTC. This encodes CASSLRTGGRETQYF.

The chain links TRBV27 to TRBJ1-5; D ambiguous. CDR3 length: 12 amino acids. Between the trimmed V and J ends, which lost 3 bases and 3 bases, there was a span of 3 bases. Germline assignment: CDR1 MNHEY and CDR2 SMNVEV (reference sequence). The CDR3 reads CASSFYNQPQHF. Written as DNA, the CDR3 is TGTGCCAGCAGTTTTTACAATCAGCCCCAGCATTTT.